The rows below give T cell receptor beta chains drawn from one sample of a study of blood T cells in healthy people across ages. TCRdb redid the calling of the 5' RACE reads with MiXCR, one entry per CDR3 protein. This sample has hundreds of thousands of distinct CDR3 sequences, with around 43% found just once. The specimen sequenced was blood. The receptors were sampled from an elderly man in good health. The CDR3 runs from the conserved cysteine through the conserved F or W. The D gene is left open where the match is weak. Size tells how often a clone was seen (once, few, many) or the class of an expanded clone, and some rows leave it out.

>TRBV3-1|.|14|.|TRBJ2-7
TGTGCCAGCAGCCAAGTGGGGGGAGTCGACGAGCAGTACTTC
CASSQVGGVDEQYF
>TRBV20-1|TRBD2|15|many|TRBJ2-5
TGCAGTGCTAGTCGGACTAGCGGGGTCGAAAAGACCCAGTACTTC
CSASRTSGVEKTQYF
>TRBV27|TRBD1|17|.|TRBJ2-7
TGTGCCAGCAGTACCGGGACAGGGGGCTCTAAAAGGTACGAGCAGTACTTC
CASSTGTGGSKRYEQYF
>TRBV7-2|.|15|few|TRBJ2-7
TGTGCCAGCAGCTTAGGGGACCTCCGGGGCTACGAGCAGTACTTC
CASSLGDLRGYEQYF
>TRBV28|TRBD2|15|.|TRBJ2-7
TGTGCCAGCAGTTATCGGGGCGGGAGGAGTCACGAGCAGTACTTC
CASSYRGGRSHEQYF
>TRBV7-8|.|17|few|TRBJ1-5
TGTGCCAGCAGCCCCGGCAGGGGATTAGGTAGCAATCAGCCCCAGCATTTT
CASSPGRGLGSNQPQHF
>TRBV21-1|.|13|many|TRBJ1-2
TGTGCCAGCAGCAAAGGGACAGGGAGTAGCTACACCTTC
CASSKGTGSSYTF
>TRBV5-5|TRBD2|17|few|TRBJ2-3
TGTGCCAGCAGCTTCCGGACTAGCGGGGGAGCTACAGATACGCAGTATTTT
CASSFRTSGGATDTQYF
>TRBV6-5|.|13|.|TRBJ1-1
TGTGCCAGCAGTTATAACAGTAACACTGAAGCTTTCTTT
CASSYNSNTEAFF
>TRBV29-1|.|12|.|TRBJ1-4
TGCAGCGTGGGCGCCGTGGATGAAAAACTGTTTTTT
CSVGAVDEKLFF
>TRBV27|.|14|.|TRBJ2-7
TGTGCCAGCAGTTTAAACAGGGCGACCTACGAGCAGTACTTC
CASSLNRATYEQYF
>TRBV7-3|TRBD1|15|.|TRBJ2-5
TGTGCCAGCAGCTTACAATTAGGGACAGAAGAGACCCAGTACTTC
CASSLQLGTEETQYF
>TRBV9|TRBD2|16|.|TRBJ2-3
TGTGCCAGCAGCTTCGGGACTAGCGGTTCGGGAGATACGCAGTATTTT
CASSFGTSGSGDTQYF
>TRBV3-1|TRBD2|15|few|TRBJ2-7
TGTGCCAGCAGCTTGTCCGGGGGGGGGCAGAACGAGCAGTACTTC
CASSLSGGGQNEQYF
>TRBV4-1|.|14|.|TRBJ2-1
TGCGCCAGCAGCCAAGTTGCAGACTACAATGAGCAGTTCTTC
CASSQVADYNEQFF
>TRBV7-2|.|14|many|TRBJ2-7
TGTGCCAGCAGCCCCTATGGAGGGGCCTACGAGCAGTACTTC
CASSPYGGAYEQYF
>TRBV5-1|.|17|.|TRBJ1-4
TGCGCCAGCAGCTTGACTCCTGGCCGTACCCTTAATGAAAAACTGTTTTTT
CASSLTPGRTLNEKLFF
>TRBV12-3/TRBV12-4|.|16|.|TRBJ1-2
TGTGCCAGCAGCCTGAGCGGTGAACGGCCTAACTATGGCTACACCTTC
CASSLSGERPNYGYTF
>TRBV20-1|.|12|.|TRBJ1-1
TGCAGTGCTAGAGATGGGGATTTGAAAGCTTTCTTT
CSARDGDLKAFF
>TRBV27|.|13|.|TRBJ2-7
TGTGCCAGCAATCCCGGGACGCAGAGTGAGCAGTACTTC
CASNPGTQSEQYF
>TRBV20-1|TRBD2|14|.|TRBJ2-7
TGCAGTGCCCGGACTAGCGGGAGGGCCGGGGAGCAGTACTTC
CSARTSGRAGEQYF
>TRBV18|TRBD1|13|.|TRBJ2-1
TGTGCCAGCTCCCGGGACAGATCGATGGAGCAGTTCTTC
CASSRDRSMEQFF
>TRBV27|.|13|.|TRBJ2-7
TGTGCCAGCAGACCGGCGCGGCCCTACGAGCAGTACTTC
CASRPARPYEQYF
>TRBV20-1|.|15|.|TRBJ2-6
TGCAGTGCTAGGGTCAGACCATCTGGGGCCAACGTCCTGACTTTC
CSARVRPSGANVLTF
>TRBV4-3|.|15|.|TRBJ1-6
TGCGCCAGCAGCCCCCTTGGGGGGGACAACTCACCCCTCCACTTT
CASSPLGGDNSPLHF
>TRBV6-2/TRBV6-3|TRBD2|20|.|TRBJ2-3
TGTGCCAGCAGTTACTCAGGCCTAGCGGGACCACTACTGTCCACAGATACGCAGTATTTT
CASSYSGLAGPLLSTDTQYF
>TRBV9|TRBD2|14|.|TRBJ2-7
TGTGCCAGCAGCGTAGCGGGGGGGACCTACGAGCAGTACTTC
CASSVAGGTYEQYF
>TRBV9|.|13|.|TRBJ1-4
TGTGCCAGCAGCGTAAGAACCGGGACAAAACTGTTTTTT
CASSVRTGTKLFF
>TRBV29-1|.|16|.|TRBJ2-3
TGCAGCGTTGGGCTTCGCTGGGGTAGGGGGACAGATACGCAGTATTTT
CSVGLRWGRGTDTQYF
>TRBV7-2|TRBD1|15|.|TRBJ1-2
TGTGCCGGCACCTTAGGGGCAGGGGGTCTCTATGGCTACACCTTC
CAGTLGAGGLYGYTF
>TRBV27|TRBD2|13|.|TRBJ2-1
TGTGCCAGCAGTTTATCCAGCGGGAGGGCCCAGTTCTTC
CASSLSSGRAQFF
>TRBV27|TRBD1|14|few|TRBJ2-3
TGTGCCAGCAGTCCATTTCAGGGGGCAGATACGCAGTATTTT
CASSPFQGADTQYF
>TRBV7-2|.|15|.|TRBJ2-7
TGTGCCAGCACCCTTACTAATGCCCGGGACCACGAGCAGTACTTC
CASTLTNARDHEQYF
>TRBV4-3|TRBD2|16|once|TRBJ2-3
TGCGCCAGCAGCCATGGGACTAGCGGGGAGGCAGATACGCAGTATTTT
CASSHGTSGEADTQYF
>TRBV25-1|TRBD1|15|many|TRBJ2-5
TGTGCCAGCAGTGGACAGGGATCGGTGATCGAGACCCAGTACTTC
CASSGQGSVIETQYF
>TRBV12-5|.|14|.|TRBJ2-7
TGTGCTAGTGGCGTGGGAGGAGGGTACAATGAGCAGTACTTC
CASGVGGGYNEQYF
>TRBV29-1|.|13|many|TRBJ1-2
TGCAGCGTTGTTCCGGGGGGCCTCTATGGCTACACCTTC
CSVVPGGLYGYTF
>TRBV28|.|15|.|TRBJ1-1
TGTGCCAGCAGTTTAGTAGGCTGGGGAGACACTGAAGCTTTCTTT
CASSLVGWGDTEAFF
>TRBV5-6|.|14|.|TRBJ1-2
TGTGCCAGCAGCCCGGACAGAGGATACTATGGCTACACCTTC
CASSPDRGYYGYTF
>TRBV4-1|.|14|few|TRBJ2-1
TGCGCCAGCAGCCAAGATCTAGAGTTGACTAATAGGTTCTTC
CASSQDLELTNRFF
>TRBV7-2|.|14|.|TRBJ2-1
TGTGCCTGTCAGGCCTCGGCGGGGTACAATGAGCAGTTCTTC
CACQASAGYNEQFF